This record looks at one T cell receptor (beta chain) sequence and its context. This entry belongs to a study of technical replicates of blood from four donors. Libraries were prepared by immunoSEQ multiplex PCR; TCRdb keeps only in-frame clonotypes and omits some of them. Of more than 75,000 clones listed, 90% to 95% were seen once; the top ten hold roughly 0.23%. The CDR3 is made up of 18 amino acids. V shed 1 base and J 4 bases; nucleotides not matched to a gene: 12. Germline V gene data show CDR1 as SGHRS and CDR2 as YFSETQ. The chain employs TRBV5-1 and TRBJ2-1, with 9 bases lining up with TRBD2. The clonotype originates from a human donor in good health. Sequenced sample: T cells isolated from PBMCs. The DNA for the CDR3 is TGCGCCAGCAGCTTGCGCCCGGCGGGAGGGCAGTCTTACAATGAGCAGTTCTTC. This encodes CASSLRPAGGQSYNEQFF. The full variable domain, its missing parts supplied by reference TRBV5-1 and TRBJ2-1, is KAGVTQTPRYLIKTRGQQVTLSCSPISGHRSVSWYQQTPGQGLQFLFEYFSETQRNKGNFPGRFSGRQFSNSRSEMNVSTLELGDSALYLCASSLRPAGGQSYNEQFFGPGTRLTVL.